Listed below are T cell receptor beta chains from one sample, sequenced in a study of Ad26.COV2.S vaccination and SARS-CoV-2 variants. Profiling relied on immunoSEQ multiplex PCR, and the TCRdb table lists in-frame clones only, not all of them. The data contain about 390,000 clones, 92% of them singletons. The sequencing used peripheral blood, collected in a trial of Ad26.COV2.S vaccine versus placebo. The receptors come from a person aged 18-65 years who received the Ad26.COV2.S COVID-19 vaccine or a placebo. The CDR3 runs from the conserved cysteine through the conserved F or W. D genes are given only for firm matches. For some rows the clone size is stated as once, few or many, or as a class when expanded; others skip it.

V	D	J	size	DNA	CDR3
TRBV28	TRBD2	TRBJ2-5	NA	TGTGCCAGCAGTTTAAACCGACTAGCGGGGGTACAAGAGACCCAGTACTTC	CASSLNRLAGVQETQYF
TRBV15	NA	TRBJ1-3	NA	TGTGCCACCAGCAGAGATCGAGGACGTGGAAACACCATATATTTT	CATSRDRGRGNTIYF
TRBV7-2	TRBD2	TRBJ2-1	NA	TGTGCCAGCAGCCCCCGGAGCGGGGGGGCCACGTCCTACAATGAGCAGTTCTTC	CASSPRSGGATSYNEQFF
TRBV9	TRBD2	TRBJ2-3	NA	TGTGCCAGCAGCGTAAGGACTAGCGGACGCCTCACAGATACGCAGTATTTT	CASSVRTSGRLTDTQYF
TRBV30	NA	TRBJ2-2	few	TGTGCCTGGAAAAGTATAGGGCGTACGGCCGGGGAGCTGTTTTTT	CAWKSIGRTAGELFF
TRBV3-1/TRBV3-2	NA	TRBJ2-1	NA	TGTGCCAGCAGCCAAGAAGGATTCTACAATGAGCAGTTCTTC	CASSQEGFYNEQFF
TRBV30	TRBD1	TRBJ2-7	NA	TGTGCCGGAACAGGGGGCAACTACGAGCAGTACTTC	CAGTGGNYEQYF
TRBV7-9	TRBD2	TRBJ2-5	once	TGTGCCAGCAGCTTAGGGACTAGCGGGGCTTACCAAGAGGCCCAGTACTTC	CASSLGTSGAYQEAQYF
TRBV9	NA	TRBJ1-3	NA	TGTGCCAGCAGCACCCGGGGGGAAACCCTCGCTAGAGACACCATATATTTT	CASSTRGETLARDTIYF
TRBV10-3	TRBD1	TRBJ1-3	NA	TGTGCCACCCCGACAGGGCCCACCATATATTTT	CATPTGPTIYF
TRBV7-8	TRBD1	TRBJ1-3	NA	TGTGCCAGCAGCTCACGACAAGACAGGGATCGAAACACCATATATTTT	CASSSRQDRDRNTIYF
TRBV6-5	NA	TRBJ1-1	NA	TGTGCCACCCGGGGGGGTATGAACACTGAAGCTTTCTTT	CATRGGMNTEAFF
TRBV28	NA	TRBJ1-1	NA	TGTGCCAGCAGTTTATCGGGTTCAGCTGAAGCTTTCTTT	CASSLSGSAEAFF
TRBV2	NA	TRBJ1-3	NA	TGTGCCAGCAGTGAAATAGGGACTGGAAACACCATATATTTT	CASSEIGTGNTIYF
TRBV15	NA	TRBJ1-4	NA	TGTGCCACCAGCAGAGTTCGAGCAACTAATGAAAAACTGTTTTTT	CATSRVRATNEKLFF
TRBV10-2	TRBD1	TRBJ1-5	NA	TGCGCCAGCAGTCCCACTGGAGGGGGCGAACTCGTTCAGCCCCAGCATTTT	CASSPTGGGELVQPQHF
TRBV19	NA	TRBJ1-5	NA	TGTGCCAGTAGGTGGGATAGCAATCAGCCCCAGCATTTT	CASRWDSNQPQHF
TRBV5-5	TRBD1	TRBJ2-3	NA	TGTGCCAGCAGCTTGGTTGGGACAGACGGGTCTAGCACAGATACGCAGTATTTT	CASSLVGTDGSSTDTQYF
TRBV7-6	TRBD1	TRBJ2-7	NA	TGTGCCAGCAGCCCGGGGCCGGGACAGGGGATGTACTTC	CASSPGPGQGMYF
TRBV9	TRBD2	TRBJ2-1	NA	TGTGCCAGCAGTCTTCTAGCGGGGAGCTCCTACAATGAGCAGTTCTTC	CASSLLAGSSYNEQFF
TRBV12-3/TRBV12-4	NA	TRBJ2-4	once	TGTGCCAGCAGTTTAGTTTCGGGGGTTCAGTACTTC	CASSLVSGVQYF
TRBV10-1	NA	TRBJ2-2	NA	TGCGCCAGCAGTTTGAGGGCGGACACCGGGGAGCTGTTTTTT	CASSLRADTGELFF
TRBV7-9	NA	TRBJ2-4	NA	TGTGCCAGCAGCTTAAGGGCAGGGAAGGCCAAAAACATTCAGTACTTC	CASSLRAGKAKNIQYF
TRBV6-1	NA	TRBJ1-5	few	TGTGCCAGCAGTGAAGTATCGTTGGGCAATCAGCCCCAGCATTTT	CASSEVSLGNQPQHF
TRBV15	TRBD1	TRBJ1-1	NA	TGTGCCACCAGCAGAGGCCGACAGGGATCGAACACTGAAGCTTTCTTT	CATSRGRQGSNTEAFF
TRBV7-2	NA	TRBJ1-1	once	TGTGCCAGCAGCTTAGGGGGGGTGGCTCTGAACACTGAAGCTTTCTTT	CASSLGGVALNTEAFF
TRBV27	NA	TRBJ1-1	NA	TGTGCCAGCAGTGCCTGGGAGGGAGGCACTGAAGCTTTCTTT	CASSAWEGGTEAFF
TRBV18	NA	TRBJ1-2	NA	TGTGCCAGCTCACCCTCTTCCGACCACTATGGCTACACCTTC	CASSPSSDHYGYTF
TRBV5-5	NA	TRBJ1-3	NA	TGTGCCAGCAGCTTGAAAGACCGCGGAAACACCATATATTTT	CASSLKDRGNTIYF
TRBV7-9	NA	TRBJ1-4	NA	TGTGCCAGCAGCTTAGGGATTACCAATGAAAAACTGTTTTTT	CASSLGITNEKLFF
TRBV7-2	NA	TRBJ1-2	NA	TGTGCCAGCAGCTTAATGGGCGGGGGCGTGGGCTATGGCTACACCTTC	CASSLMGGGVGYGYTF
TRBV24-1	TRBD1	TRBJ2-3	NA	TGTGCCACCAGTGATCCAACCCCGGGACAGGGATTCGGTACAGATACGCAGTATTTT	CATSDPTPGQGFGTDTQYF
TRBV15	NA	TRBJ1-5	NA	TGTGCCACCAGCAGACCAACCATGGACAGCTATAGCAATCAGCCCCAGCATTTT	CATSRPTMDSYSNQPQHF
TRBV7-9	NA	TRBJ1-1	once	TGTGCCAGCAGCTTAGCCGGGGGGCGGCTGAACACTGAAGCTTTCTTT	CASSLAGGRLNTEAFF
TRBV9	TRBD2	TRBJ2-5	once	TGTGCCAGCAGCGTGGGAGCACTAGCGGGGGTTATCCAAGAGACCCAGTACTTC	CASSVGALAGVIQETQYF
TRBV30	NA	TRBJ2-2	NA	TGTGCCTGGAGTCCCGCCACCGGGGAGCTGTTTTTT	CAWSPATGELFF
TRBV4-1	TRBD1	TRBJ1-2	NA	TGCGCCAGCAGCTGGGCCGACAGGGTATCTGGCTACACCTTC	CASSWADRVSGYTF
TRBV2	TRBD2	TRBJ2-2	NA	TGTGCCAGCAGTGAAACTGGACTAGCGGGGGGGCCTTTGAACACCGGGGAGCTGTTTTTT	CASSETGLAGGPLNTGELFF
TRBV11-3	NA	TRBJ2-1	once	TGTGCCAGCAGCTTAGGGGGCCTCTCCTACAATGAGCAGTTCTTC	CASSLGGLSYNEQFF
TRBV5-1	NA	TRBJ2-3	NA	TGCGCCAGCAGCTTGGGGGTCGGGGCCACAGATACGCAGTATTTT	CASSLGVGATDTQYF
TRBV4-3	TRBD2	TRBJ2-1	NA	TGCGCCAGCAGCCAAGATTCGGCTAGCGGGGCCGGTGAGCAGTTCTTC	CASSQDSASGAGEQFF
TRBV4-1	TRBD2	TRBJ2-2	NA	TGCGCCAGCAGCGATAGACTAGCGGGGGTTCCCGGGGAGCTGTTTTTT	CASSDRLAGVPGELFF
TRBV28	TRBD1	TRBJ2-4	once	TGTGCCAGCAGTACCCAGCTCCCCGGGACAGGGTTAAACATTCAGTACTTC	CASSTQLPGTGLNIQYF
TRBV7-8	NA	TRBJ2-5	NA	TGTGCCAGCACCAGGGTTACAGGATTTTTAGAGACCCAGTACTTC	CASTRVTGFLETQYF